Listed here are 8 T cell receptor beta chains from one sample, sequenced in a study of technical replicates of blood from a handful of donors. Sequencing used immunoSEQ multiplex PCR; TCRdb keeps in-frame clones, though not all of them. The sample records approximately 15,000 clones, around 90% being singletons. The material sequenced was PBMCs. The receptors shown here come from a human donor in good health.

The chain couples TRBV11-1 to TRBJ2-1, with D perhaps matching TRBD2 (6 bases). The V end was cut by 5 bases, the J end by 6 bases, with 17 bases between. This CDR3 spans 15 amino acids. Germline CDR1 SGHAT, CDR2 FQDESV (reference sequence). The CDR3: CASSRGGGTLNEQFF. The CDR3 DNA follows: TGTGCCAGCAGCCGAGGCGGAGGGACTCTCAATGAGCAGTTCTTC.

The chain recombines TRBV30 with TRBJ1-2; D is unclear. CDR3 length: 16 amino acids. Trimming removed 2 bases at V and 5 bases at J, with 21 bases between. Germline V gene sequence: CDR1 GTSNPN, CDR2 SVGIG (reference sequence). The CDR3 DNA is TGTGCCTGGAGTCCTTGGTCCCGGTTAAGAAATTATGGCTACACCTTC. Amino acid sequence: CAWSPWSRLRNYGYTF.

This chain connects TRBV7-9 to TRBJ1-5; perhaps TRBD1 as D (5 bases). Between the trimmed V and J ends, which lost 5 bases and 0 bases, there was a span of 8 bases. CDR3 length equals 14 residues. CDR1 and CDR2 from the germline V gene are SEHNR and FQNEAQ (reference sequence). CDR3 in amino acids: CASSPGISNQPQHF. CDR3 in DNA: TGTGCCAGCAGCCCAGGGATTAGCAATCAGCCCCAGCATTTT. The full variable domain, its missing parts supplied by reference TRBV7-9 and TRBJ1-5, is DTGVSQNPRHKITKRGQNVTFRCDPISEHNRLYWYRQTLGQGPEFLTYFQNEAQLEKSRLLSDRFSAERPKGSFSTLEIQRTEQGDSAMYLCASSPGISNQPQHFGDGTRLSIL.

The V call is TRBV4-2, the J call TRBJ2-7; the D is unclear. This CDR3 is built from 17 residues. CDR1 is LGHNA and CDR2 is YNFKEQ in the germline V gene. Deletions cut 0 bases from V and 1 base from J, with 16 bases between. In nucleotides, the CDR3 is TGTGCCAGCAGCCAAGATTCTGTGGCGGATCGATCCTACGAGCAGTACTTC. It specifies CASSQDSVADRSYEQYF.

This rearrangement joins TRBV7-2 to TRBJ2-2; D perhaps matches TRBD2 (5 bases). The V end was cut by 1 base, the J end by 3 bases, with 9 bases between. Germline CDR1 reads SGHTA; CDR2 reads FQGNSA. There are 15 residues in the CDR3. The CDR3 DNA sequence: TGTGCCAGCAGCTTAGGTGCGCGGGACACCGGGGAGCTGTTTTTT. Its protein is CASSLGARDTGELFF.

The table lists this clone with a count of one. V and J are TRBV5-1 and TRBJ2-1; 12 nucleotides line up with TRBD2. Trimming cost V 2 bases and J 0 bases; bases outside gene matches: 9. Germline CDR1 reads SGHRS; CDR2 reads YFSETQ. This CDR3 region has 19 residues. CDR3 sequence: CASSFPGLAGRYSYNEQFF. In DNA form, the CDR3 reads TGCGCCAGCAGCTTTCCTGGACTAGCGGGACGTTACTCCTACAATGAGCAGTTCTTC.

J is TRBJ2-7 and V is TRBV19; 13 nucleotides agree with TRBD2. The CDR3 is 14 amino acids. The V segment lost 7 bases and the J segment 4 bases; nucleotides outside the gene matches: 4. Per germline, CDR1 LNHDA and CDR2 SQIVND (reference sequence). The CDR3 DNA is TGTGCCAGTACCGGACTAGCGGGAGAGTACGAGCAGTACTTC. It specifies CASTGLAGEYEQYF.

The V call is TRBV27, the J call TRBJ2-1; possibly TRBD2 for D (6 bases). The CDR3 has 14 residues. The V end lost 10 bases, the J end lost 4 bases, and 17 bases lay between the germline ends. Germline loops: CDR1 MNHEY, CDR2 SMNVEV (reference sequence). The CDR3 region has the DNA TGTGCCACCGGAGGGACTCTGTCATACAATGAGCAGTTCTTC. It specifies CATGGTLSYNEQFF.